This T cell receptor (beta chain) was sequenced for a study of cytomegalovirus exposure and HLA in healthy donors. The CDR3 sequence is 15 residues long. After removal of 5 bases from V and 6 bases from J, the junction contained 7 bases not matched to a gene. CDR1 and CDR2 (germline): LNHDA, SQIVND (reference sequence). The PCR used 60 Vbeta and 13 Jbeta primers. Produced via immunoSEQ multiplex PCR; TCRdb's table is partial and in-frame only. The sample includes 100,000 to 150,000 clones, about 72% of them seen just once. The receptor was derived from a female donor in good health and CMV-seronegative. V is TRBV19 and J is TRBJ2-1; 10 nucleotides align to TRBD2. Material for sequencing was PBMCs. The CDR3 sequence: CASSRASGGLNEQFF. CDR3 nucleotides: TGTGCCAGTAGTCGGGCTAGCGGGGGCCTCAATGAGCAGTTCTTC.